Below, 3 T cell receptor beta chains from the same sample are listed, as sequenced in a study of cytomegalovirus exposure and HLA in healthy donors. TCRdb keeps only in-frame clones here, not all; method: immunoSEQ multiplex PCR. Of around 190,000 clones in the sample, approximately 89% were seen once. Sequencing was carried out using PBMCs. Source of these receptors: a man aged 25-45 years in good health and CMV-seropositive.

The V gene is TRBV4-1, the J gene TRBJ2-7; D remains ambiguous. CDR1 MGHRA and CDR2 YSYEKL come from the germline V gene. Between the trimmed V and J ends, which lost 2 bases and 2 bases, there was a span of 10 bases. This CDR3 has 14 residues. The chain's CDR3 is CASSQRSGPYEQYF. The CDR3 bases are TGCGCCAGCAGCCAACGGTCCGGGCCCTACGAGCAGTACTTC.

The V gene is TRBV30, the J gene TRBJ1-1, with D possibly matching TRBD1 (5 bases). This CDR3 has 14 residues. Germline V CDR1 and CDR2: GTSNPN, SVGIG (reference sequence). Trimming left V 4 bases short and J 1 base short, with 13 bases between. For the CDR3, the DNA is TGTGCCTGGAAGTCCGCAGGGAGGAACACTGAAGCTTTCTTT. Its translation: CAWKSAGRNTEAFF.

The V call is TRBV27, the J call TRBJ2-7; maybe TRBD1 (6 bases). The V and J ends lost 7 bases and 3 bases respectively, with 16 bases between them. The germline gives CDR1 MNHEY, CDR2 SMNVEV (reference sequence). The CDR3 has 14 amino acids. The DNA of the CDR3 is TGTGCCAGCAAAGACAGGCTAACGAGCTACGAGCAGTACTTC. Protein sequence: CASKDRLTSYEQYF.